These T cell receptor beta chains were read from a single sample in a study of low-dose radiotherapy and immunotherapy resistance in tumors. MiXCR was run by TCRdb on the reads, yielding one entry per CDR3 protein. The table lists some 100,000 distinct CDR3 sequences, about 20% of them singletons, with 9.5% to 15% in the top ten. Specimen: PBMCs, collected after low-dose radiotherapy plus immunotherapy. These receptors came from a female donor with ovarian cancer. Each CDR3 is given without its conserved first and last residue. A D gene is named only where the DNA matches it firmly. Some rows mark clone size as missing; the rest say once, few, many or name a class of expanded clone.

TRBV12-3/TRBV12-4,TRBD2,14,TRBJ2-1,many,ASSLWGSGIRNEQF
TRBV7-2,TRBD1,13,TRBJ2-7,many,ASSSRWTGAYEQY
TRBV4-1,TRBD2,14,TRBJ2-1,many,ASSHGLAEAYNEQF
TRBV19,NA,12,TRBJ1-3,many,ASSRRASGNTIY
TRBV30,TRBD1,12,TRBJ1-1,NA,AWSADRVRTEAF
TRBV6-1,TRBD1,11,TRBJ2-5,many,ASRDRVGETQY
TRBV20-1,NA,12,TRBJ1-5,many,SARPGNGNQPQH
TRBV27,NA,12,TRBJ1-1,many,ASSLYGSVAEAF
TRBV23-1,NA,15,TRBJ1-5,NA,ASSQSQIGGSNQPQH
TRBV5-1,NA,14,TRBJ1-1,few,ASSPQGQGRNTEAF
TRBV20-1,NA,9,TRBJ2-4,many,SAHYGREPY
TRBV7-9,NA,11,TRBJ2-1,many,ASSQSDGNEQF
TRBV7-6,NA,11,TRBJ2-2,once,ASSLPSGGELF
TRBV6-2/TRBV6-3,TRBD1,18,TRBJ1-3,many,ASSYSSYKGQGARGNTIY
TRBV6-2/TRBV6-3,NA,9,TRBJ1-1,many,ATSGKPEAF
TRBV18,NA,11,TRBJ2-5,NA,ASSPTIQETQY
TRBV5-3,NA,11,TRBJ2-7,NA,ASSLRPVGEQY
TRBV29-1,NA,12,TRBJ2-2,many,SAKPGVVTGELF
TRBV12-3/TRBV12-4,NA,10,TRBJ2-7,NA,ASSYTSYEQY
TRBV2,NA,11,TRBJ2-3,many,ASSVVGTDTQY
TRBV20-1,TRBD1,12,TRBJ1-2,many,SAPRDSANYGYT
TRBV14,NA,13,TRBJ1-1,many,ASSQPYGTLYEAF
TRBV20-1,NA,13,TRBJ2-1,many,SARDGGATRNEQF
TRBV5-4,NA,21,TRBJ2-1,NA,ASSLEASENVLTFGAYYNEQF
TRBV2,NA,13,TRBJ1-5,many,ASRGQRGRNQPQH
TRBV3-1,NA,12,TRBJ2-5,many,ASSYLDSQETQY
TRBV12-3/TRBV12-4,TRBD1,12,TRBJ1-5,many,ASSRQGINQPQH
TRBV5-4,NA,10,TRBJ1-5,NA,ASSLGEGPQH